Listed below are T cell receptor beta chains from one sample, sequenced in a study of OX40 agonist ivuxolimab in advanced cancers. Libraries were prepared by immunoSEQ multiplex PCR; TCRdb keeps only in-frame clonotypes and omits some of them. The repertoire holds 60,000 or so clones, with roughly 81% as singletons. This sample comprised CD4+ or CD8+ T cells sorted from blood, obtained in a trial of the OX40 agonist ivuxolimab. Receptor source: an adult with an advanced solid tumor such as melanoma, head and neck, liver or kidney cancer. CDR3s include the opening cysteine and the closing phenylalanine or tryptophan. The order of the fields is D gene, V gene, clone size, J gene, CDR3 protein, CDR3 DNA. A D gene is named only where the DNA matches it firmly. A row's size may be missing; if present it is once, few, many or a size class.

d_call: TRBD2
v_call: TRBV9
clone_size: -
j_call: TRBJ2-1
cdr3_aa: CASTPGLAGDNEQFF
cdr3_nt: TGTGCCAGCACCCCGGGACTAGCGGGGGACAATGAGCAGTTCTTC

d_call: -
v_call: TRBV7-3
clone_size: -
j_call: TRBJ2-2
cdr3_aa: CASSLSSGGELFF
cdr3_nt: TGTGCCAGCAGCTTAAGTTCTGGCGGGGAGCTGTTTTTT

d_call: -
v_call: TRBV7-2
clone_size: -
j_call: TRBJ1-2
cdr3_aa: CASSHLLNYGYTF
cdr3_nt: TGTGCCAGCAGTCATTTACTTAACTATGGCTACACCTTC

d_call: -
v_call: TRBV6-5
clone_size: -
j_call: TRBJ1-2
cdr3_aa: CASSSPTGNYGYTF
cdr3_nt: TGTGCCAGCAGTTCCCCAACAGGGAACTATGGCTACACCTTC

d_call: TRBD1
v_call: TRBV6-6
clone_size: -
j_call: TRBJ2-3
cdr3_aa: CASEGQGTDTQYF
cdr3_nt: TGTGCCAGCGAGGGACAGGGAACAGATACGCAGTATTTT

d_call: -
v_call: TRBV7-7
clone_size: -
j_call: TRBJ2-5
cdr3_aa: CASSRHRAETQYF
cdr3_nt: TGTGCTAGCAGCCGACACAGGGCAGAGACCCAGTACTTC

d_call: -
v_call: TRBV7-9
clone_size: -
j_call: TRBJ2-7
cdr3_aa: CASSLAVRVTTTDEQYF
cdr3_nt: TGTGCCAGCAGCTTAGCTGTAAGGGTAACTACTACGGACGAGCAGTACTTC

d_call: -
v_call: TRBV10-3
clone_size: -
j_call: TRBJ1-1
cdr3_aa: CAISPRENTEAFF
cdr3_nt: TGTGCCATCAGCCCCAGGGAGAACACTGAAGCTTTCTTT

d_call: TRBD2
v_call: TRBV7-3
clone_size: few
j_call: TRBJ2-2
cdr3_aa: CASTNSGGFGELFF
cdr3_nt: TGTGCCAGCACCAATAGCGGGGGCTTCGGGGAGCTGTTTTTT

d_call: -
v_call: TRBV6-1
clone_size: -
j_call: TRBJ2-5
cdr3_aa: CASNSGEETQYF
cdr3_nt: TGTGCCAGCAACTCGGGCGAAGAGACCCAGTACTTC

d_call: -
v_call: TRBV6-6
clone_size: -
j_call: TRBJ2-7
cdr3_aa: CASSYGAGTKVYF
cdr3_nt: TGTGCCAGCAGTTATGGAGCCGGGACAAAGGTGTACTTC

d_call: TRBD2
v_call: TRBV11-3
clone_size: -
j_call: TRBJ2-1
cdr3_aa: CASSLGGTTNNEQFF
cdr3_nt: TGTGCCAGCAGCTTAGGCGGGACTACCAACAATGAGCAGTTCTTC

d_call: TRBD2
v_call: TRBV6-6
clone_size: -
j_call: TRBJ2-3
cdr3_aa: CASRDSGSGGADTQYF
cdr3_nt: TGTGCCAGCAGGGATAGCGGGAGCGGTGGAGCAGATACGCAGTATTTT

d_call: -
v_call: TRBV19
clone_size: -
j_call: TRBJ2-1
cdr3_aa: CASMGYEQFF
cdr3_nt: TGTGCCAGTATGGGGTATGAGCAGTTCTTC

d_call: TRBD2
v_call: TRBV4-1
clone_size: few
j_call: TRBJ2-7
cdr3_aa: CASSQHTSGYEQYF
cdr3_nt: TGCGCCAGCAGCCAACACACTAGCGGCTACGAGCAGTACTTC

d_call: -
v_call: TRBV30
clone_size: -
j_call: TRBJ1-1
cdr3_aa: CAWSRFRTEPEAFF
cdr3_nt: TGTGCCTGGAGTCGATTTAGAACGGAACCAGAAGCTTTCTTT

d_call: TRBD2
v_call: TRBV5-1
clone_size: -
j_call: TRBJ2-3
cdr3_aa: CASSWGVAGDTDTQYF
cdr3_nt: TGCGCCAGCAGCTGGGGGGTAGCGGGAGACACAGATACGCAGTATTTT

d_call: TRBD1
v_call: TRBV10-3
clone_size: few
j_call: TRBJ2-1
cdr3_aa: CATRRGQGASNEQFF
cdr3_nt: TGTGCCACCCGACGAGGACAGGGGGCATCGAATGAGCAGTTCTTC

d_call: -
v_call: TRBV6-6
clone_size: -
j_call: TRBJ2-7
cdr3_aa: CASRTTNGGPYEQYF
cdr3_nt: TGTGCCAGCAGAACAACTAATGGCGGACCCTACGAGCAGTACTTC

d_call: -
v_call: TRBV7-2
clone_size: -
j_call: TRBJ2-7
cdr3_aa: CASSSDLGIYEQYF
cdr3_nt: TGTGCCAGCAGCTCCGACCTAGGGATCTACGAGCAGTACTTC

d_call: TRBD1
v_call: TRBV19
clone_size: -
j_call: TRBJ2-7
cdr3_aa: CASSPGTDPSGQYF
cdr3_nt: TGTGCCAGTAGCCCCGGGACAGATCCCTCGGGGCAGTACTTC

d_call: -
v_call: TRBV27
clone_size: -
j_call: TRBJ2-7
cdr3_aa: CASSLNEQYF
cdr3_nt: TGTGCCAGCAGTTTAAACGAGCAGTACTTC